This TCR beta chain originates from a study of shared clonotypes between healthy human individuals. The CDR3 is 14 amino acids. Germline values: CDR1 KGHSH, CDR2 LQKENI. The V and J ends lost 3 bases and 0 bases respectively, with 6 bases between them. Profiling relied on immunoSEQ multiplex PCR, and the TCRdb table lists in-frame clones only, not all of them. The table includes hundreds of thousands of clones, about 79% detected once. The sequenced material came from PBMCs. The source of this sequence is a woman aged 40 to 50 in good health. Some clones in this sample may be carry-over from other donors' samples. The chain has TRBV18 and TRBJ1-5; D is possibly TRBD1 (5 bases). The CDR3 DNA reads TGTGCCAGCTCACCGACAGCTAGCAATCAGCCCCAGCATTTT. It specifies CASSPTASNQPQHF. Together with reference TRBV18 and TRBJ1-5, the CDR3 gives the full variable domain: NAGVMQNPRHLVRRRGQEARLRCSPMKGHSHVYWYRQLPEEGLKFMVYLQKENIIDESGMPKERFSAEFPKEGPSILRIQQVVRGDSAAYFCASSPTASNQPQHFGDGTRLSIL.